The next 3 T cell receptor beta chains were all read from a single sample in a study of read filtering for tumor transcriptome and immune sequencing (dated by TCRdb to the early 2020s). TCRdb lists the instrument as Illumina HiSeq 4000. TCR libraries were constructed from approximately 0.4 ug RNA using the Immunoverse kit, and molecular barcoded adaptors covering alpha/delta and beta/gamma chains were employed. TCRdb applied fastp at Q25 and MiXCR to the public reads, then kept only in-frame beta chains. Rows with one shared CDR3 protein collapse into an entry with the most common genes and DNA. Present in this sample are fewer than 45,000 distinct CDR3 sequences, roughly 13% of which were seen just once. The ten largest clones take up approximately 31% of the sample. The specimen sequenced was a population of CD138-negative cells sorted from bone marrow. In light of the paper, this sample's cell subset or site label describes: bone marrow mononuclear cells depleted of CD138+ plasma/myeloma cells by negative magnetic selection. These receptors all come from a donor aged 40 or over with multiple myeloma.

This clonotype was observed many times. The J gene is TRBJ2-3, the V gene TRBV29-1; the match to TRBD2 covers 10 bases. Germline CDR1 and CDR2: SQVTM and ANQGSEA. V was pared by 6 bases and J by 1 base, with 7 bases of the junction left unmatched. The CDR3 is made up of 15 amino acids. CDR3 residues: CSVEGGTSGTDTQYF. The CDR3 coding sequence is TGCAGCGTAGAGGGTGGGACTAGCGGCACAGATACGCAGTATTTT.

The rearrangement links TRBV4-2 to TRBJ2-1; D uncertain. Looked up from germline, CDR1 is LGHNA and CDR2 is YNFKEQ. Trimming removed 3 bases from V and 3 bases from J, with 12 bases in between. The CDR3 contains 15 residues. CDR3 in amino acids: CASSQEVARYNEQFF. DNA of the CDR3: TGTGCCAGCAGCCAGGAAGTAGCTCGCTACAATGAGCAGTTCTTC.

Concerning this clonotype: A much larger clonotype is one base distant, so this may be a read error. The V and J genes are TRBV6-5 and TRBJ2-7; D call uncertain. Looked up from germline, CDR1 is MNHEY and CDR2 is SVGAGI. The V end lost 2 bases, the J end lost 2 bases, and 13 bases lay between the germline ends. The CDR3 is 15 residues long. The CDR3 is CASSYDRRRPYEQYF. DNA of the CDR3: TGTGCCAGCAGTTACGATCGCCGGCGGCCCTACGAGCAGTACTTC.